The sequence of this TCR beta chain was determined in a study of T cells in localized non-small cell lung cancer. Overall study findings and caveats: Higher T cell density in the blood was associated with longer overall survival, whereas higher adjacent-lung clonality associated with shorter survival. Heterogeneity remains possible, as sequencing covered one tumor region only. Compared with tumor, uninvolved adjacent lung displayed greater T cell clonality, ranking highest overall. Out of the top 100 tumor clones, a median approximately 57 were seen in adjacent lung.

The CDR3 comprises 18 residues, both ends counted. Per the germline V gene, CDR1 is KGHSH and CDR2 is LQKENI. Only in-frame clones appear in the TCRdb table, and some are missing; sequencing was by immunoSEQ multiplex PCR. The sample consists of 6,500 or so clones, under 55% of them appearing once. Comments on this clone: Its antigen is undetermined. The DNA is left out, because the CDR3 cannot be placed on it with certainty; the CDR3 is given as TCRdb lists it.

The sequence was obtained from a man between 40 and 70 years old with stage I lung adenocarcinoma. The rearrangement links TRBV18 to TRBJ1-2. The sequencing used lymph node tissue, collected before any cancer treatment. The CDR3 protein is CASSPRDSDFRGEDGYTF.